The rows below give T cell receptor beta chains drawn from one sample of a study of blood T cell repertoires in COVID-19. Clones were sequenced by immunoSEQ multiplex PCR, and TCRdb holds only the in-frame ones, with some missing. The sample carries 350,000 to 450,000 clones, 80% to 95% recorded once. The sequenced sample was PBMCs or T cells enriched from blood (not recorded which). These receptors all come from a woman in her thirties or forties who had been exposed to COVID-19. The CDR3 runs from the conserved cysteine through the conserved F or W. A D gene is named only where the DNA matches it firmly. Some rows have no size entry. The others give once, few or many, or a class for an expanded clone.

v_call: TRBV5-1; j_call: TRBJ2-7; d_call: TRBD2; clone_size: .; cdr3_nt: TGCGCCAGCAGCTCCCAGGGCGGGGGGACCCACGAGCAGTACTTC; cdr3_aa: CASSSQGGGTHEQYF
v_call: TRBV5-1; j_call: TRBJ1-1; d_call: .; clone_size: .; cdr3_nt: TGCGCCAGCAGCTTGACGGCGGGCACTGAAGCTTTCTTT; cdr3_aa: CASSLTAGTEAFF
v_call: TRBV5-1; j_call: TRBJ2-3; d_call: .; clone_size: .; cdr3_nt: TGCGCCAGCAGCCTTCACTCTAGCACAGATACGCAGTATTTT; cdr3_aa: CASSLHSSTDTQYF
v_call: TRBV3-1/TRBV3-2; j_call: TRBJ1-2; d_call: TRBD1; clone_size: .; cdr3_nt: TGTGCCAGCAGACCCGGGACAGGGGGTGGCTACACCTTC; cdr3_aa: CASRPGTGGGYTF
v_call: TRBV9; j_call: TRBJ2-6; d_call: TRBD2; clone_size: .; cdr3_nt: TGTGCCAGCAGCTCTGTGGGGACTAGAGGGGCCAACGTCCTGACTTTC; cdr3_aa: CASSSVGTRGANVLTF
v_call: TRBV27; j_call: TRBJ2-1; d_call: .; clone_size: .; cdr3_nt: TGTGCCAGCAGTTCAGGGGTGCCCTCCTACAATGAGCAGTTCTTC; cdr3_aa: CASSSGVPSYNEQFF
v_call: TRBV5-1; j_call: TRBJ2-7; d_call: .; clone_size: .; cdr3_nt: TGCGCCAGCAGCCCGGAACAGGCCTCCTACGAGCAGTACTTC; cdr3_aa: CASSPEQASYEQYF
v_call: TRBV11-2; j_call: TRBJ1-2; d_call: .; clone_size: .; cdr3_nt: TGTGCCAGCAGCCAACAGGGAACCTATGGCTACACCTTC; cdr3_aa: CASSQQGTYGYTF
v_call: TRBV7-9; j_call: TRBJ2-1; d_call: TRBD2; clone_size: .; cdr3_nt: TGTGCCAGCAGCTTAGCTAGCGGGAGCAGGAATGAGCAGTTCTTC; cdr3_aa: CASSLASGSRNEQFF
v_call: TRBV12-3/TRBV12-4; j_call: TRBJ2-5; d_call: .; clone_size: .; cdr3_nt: TGTGCCAGCAGTTTACTAGGGAGCGGTACCCAGTACTTC; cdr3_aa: CASSLLGSGTQYF
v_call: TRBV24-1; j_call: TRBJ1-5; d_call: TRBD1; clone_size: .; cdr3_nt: TGTGCCACCAGTGATTCACGGACAGGGGGAAGTAATCAGCCCCAGCATTTT; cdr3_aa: CATSDSRTGGSNQPQHF
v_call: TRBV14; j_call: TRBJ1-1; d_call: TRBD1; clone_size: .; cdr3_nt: TGTGCCAGCAGCACAACAACAGGGGGCTGGACTGAAGCTTTCTTT; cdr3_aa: CASSTTTGGWTEAFF
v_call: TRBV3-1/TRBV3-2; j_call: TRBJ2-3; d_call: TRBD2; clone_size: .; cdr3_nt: TGTGCCAGCAGCCCTTACCCCCGACTAGCGGGAACGACAGATACGCAGTATTTT; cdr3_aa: CASSPYPRLAGTTDTQYF
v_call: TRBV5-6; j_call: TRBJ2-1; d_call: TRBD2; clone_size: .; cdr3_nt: TGTGCCAGCAGCTTTGGGACTAGCGGGAGGGCTGAGCAGTTCTTC; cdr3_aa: CASSFGTSGRAEQFF
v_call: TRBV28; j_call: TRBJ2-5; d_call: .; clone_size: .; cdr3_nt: TGTGCCAGCCGCAGGGCAGGGAGGGAGACCCAGTACTTC; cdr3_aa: CASRRAGRETQYF
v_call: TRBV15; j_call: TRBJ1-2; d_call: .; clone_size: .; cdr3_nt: TGTGCCACCAGCAGAGATCGGACACAAAACAACTATGGCTACACCTTC; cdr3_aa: CATSRDRTQNNYGYTF
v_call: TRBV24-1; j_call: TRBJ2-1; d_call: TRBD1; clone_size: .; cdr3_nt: TGTGCCACCAGTGATTCTAGGAGGACAGGGGAGGAAGGCAATGAGCAGTTCTTC; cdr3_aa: CATSDSRRTGEEGNEQFF
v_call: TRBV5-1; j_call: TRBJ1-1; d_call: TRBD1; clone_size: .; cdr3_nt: TGCGCCAGCAGCCCAGGAGGGACAGGGTTGTACACTGAAGCTTTCTTT; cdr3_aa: CASSPGGTGLYTEAFF
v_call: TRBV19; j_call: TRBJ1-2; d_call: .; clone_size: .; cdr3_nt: TGTGCCAGTTCTAAACGAGTCGGGGGGAACTATGGCTACACCTTC; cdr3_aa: CASSKRVGGNYGYTF
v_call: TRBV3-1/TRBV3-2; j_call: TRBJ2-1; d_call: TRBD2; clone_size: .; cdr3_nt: TGTGCCAGCAGCCAAGTTCCCATTAGCGGGACTAATGAGCAGTTCTTC; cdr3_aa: CASSQVPISGTNEQFF
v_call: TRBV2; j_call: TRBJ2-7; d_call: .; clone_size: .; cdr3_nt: TGTGCCAGCGGGACTCGACCTTACGAGCAGTACTTC; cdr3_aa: CASGTRPYEQYF
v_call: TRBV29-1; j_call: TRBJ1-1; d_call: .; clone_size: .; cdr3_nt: TGCAGCGTTGCACCCCGCGGCAGGGCCATGGAAACTGAAGCTTTCTTT; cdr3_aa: CSVAPRGRAMETEAFF
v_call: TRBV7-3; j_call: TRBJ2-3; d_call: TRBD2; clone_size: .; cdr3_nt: TGTGCCAGCAGCCCCTTGGGGGACGGGAGGGCCCGGGATACGCAGTATTTT; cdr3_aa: CASSPLGDGRARDTQYF
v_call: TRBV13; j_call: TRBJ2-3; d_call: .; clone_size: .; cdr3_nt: TGTGCCAGCAGCTTTGGGGGGACCACAGATACGCAGTATTTT; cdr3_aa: CASSFGGTTDTQYF
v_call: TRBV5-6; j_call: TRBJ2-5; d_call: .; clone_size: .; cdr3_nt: TGTGCCAGCAGCCCCCCCACAGAGCAAGAGACCCAGTACTTC; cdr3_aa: CASSPPTEQETQYF
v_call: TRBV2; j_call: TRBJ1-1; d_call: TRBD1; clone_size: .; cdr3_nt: TGTGCCAGCAGACCCGACAGGGGGAACACTGAAGCTTTCTTT; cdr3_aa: CASRPDRGNTEAFF
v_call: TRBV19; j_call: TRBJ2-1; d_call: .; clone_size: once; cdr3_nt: TGTGCCAGTAGTACTACGGGACTCCCACCCAATGAGCAGTTCTTC; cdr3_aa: CASSTTGLPPNEQFF
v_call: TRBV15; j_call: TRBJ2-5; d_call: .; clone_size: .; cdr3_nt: TGTGCCACCAGCAGAGAGGCCGGGGCCCAGTACTTC; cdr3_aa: CATSREAGAQYF
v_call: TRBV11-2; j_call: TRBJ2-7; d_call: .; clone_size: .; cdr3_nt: TGTGCCAGCAGCTTGCCCCGACGGGGATACGAGCAGTACTTC; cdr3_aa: CASSLPRRGYEQYF
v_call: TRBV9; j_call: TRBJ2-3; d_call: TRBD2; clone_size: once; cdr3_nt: TGTGCCAGCAGCGTAAGTCAGGTCCGGGGGGCAGATACGCAGTATTTT; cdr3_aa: CASSVSQVRGADTQYF
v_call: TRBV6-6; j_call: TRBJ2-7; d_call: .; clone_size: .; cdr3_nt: TGTGCCAGCAGTCGGCGTGGAACTACTACATCCAACTACGAGCAGTACTTC; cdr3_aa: CASSRRGTTTSNYEQYF
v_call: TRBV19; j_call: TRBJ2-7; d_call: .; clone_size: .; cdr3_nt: TGTGCCAGTAGTATCCGGACGGGAACCTACGAGCAGTACTTC; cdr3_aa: CASSIRTGTYEQYF
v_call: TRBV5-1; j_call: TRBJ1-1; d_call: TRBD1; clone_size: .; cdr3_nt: TGCGCCAGCAGCTTGGACTTCGGACAGGTCGCTACTGAAGCTTTCTTT; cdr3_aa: CASSLDFGQVATEAFF
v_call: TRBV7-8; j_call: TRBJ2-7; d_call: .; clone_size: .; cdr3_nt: TGTGCCAGCAGCTCGTCCCGGGGGACCGGAGGATACGAGCAGTACTTC; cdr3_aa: CASSSSRGTGGYEQYF
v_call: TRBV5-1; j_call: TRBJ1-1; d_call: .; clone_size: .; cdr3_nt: TGCGCCAGCAGCTCCTCAGGGAGGAGGGGTGATACTGAAGCTTTCTTT; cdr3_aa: CASSSSGRRGDTEAFF
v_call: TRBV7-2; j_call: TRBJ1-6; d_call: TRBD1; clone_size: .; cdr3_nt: TGTGCCAGCAGCCCCCAAGTCCCGGGACAGGGGAAAACACCCCTCCACTTT; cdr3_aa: CASSPQVPGQGKTPLHF
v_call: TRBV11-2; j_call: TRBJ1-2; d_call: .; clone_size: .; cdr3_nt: TGTGCCAGCACCCCGTTGGGTTCAGGGGACTATGGCTACACCTTC; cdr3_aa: CASTPLGSGDYGYTF
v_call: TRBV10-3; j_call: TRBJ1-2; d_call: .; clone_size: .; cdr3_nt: TGTGCCATCAGTGAGTCTAACACCTACTATGGCTACACCTTC; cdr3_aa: CAISESNTYYGYTF
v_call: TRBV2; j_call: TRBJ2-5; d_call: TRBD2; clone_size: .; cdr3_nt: TGTGCCAGCAGTGGGGCTAGCGGGGGAGAAGAGACCCAGTACTTC; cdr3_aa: CASSGASGGEETQYF
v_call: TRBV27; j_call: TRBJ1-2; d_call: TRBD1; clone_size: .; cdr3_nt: TGTGCCAGCAGGGAAGGGGGCAGGGCTAACTATGGCTACACCTTC; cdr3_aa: CASREGGRANYGYTF
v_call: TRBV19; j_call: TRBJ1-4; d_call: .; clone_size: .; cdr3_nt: TGTGCCAGTAGTATCGAACGGTTTTCAACTAATGAAAAACTGTTTTTT; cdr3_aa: CASSIERFSTNEKLFF
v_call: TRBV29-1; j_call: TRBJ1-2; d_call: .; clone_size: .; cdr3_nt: TGCAGCGTGGAAAACCGAGGGAGCAACTATGGCTACACCTTC; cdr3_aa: CSVENRGSNYGYTF
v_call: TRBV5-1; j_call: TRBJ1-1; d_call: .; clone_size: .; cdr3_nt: TGCGCCAGCAGCTTGGGAAGGGTGCGGGATGTTGGGACTGAAGCTTTCTTT; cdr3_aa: CASSLGRVRDVGTEAFF
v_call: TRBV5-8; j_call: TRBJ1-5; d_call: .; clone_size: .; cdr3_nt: TGTGCCAGCAGCTTGGGTCAGCGAAATCAGCCCCAGCATTTT; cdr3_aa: CASSLGQRNQPQHF
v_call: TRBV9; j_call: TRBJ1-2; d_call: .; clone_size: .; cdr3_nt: TGTGCCAGCTCGCAGGAAGGCTATGGCTACACCTTC; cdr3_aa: CASSQEGYGYTF
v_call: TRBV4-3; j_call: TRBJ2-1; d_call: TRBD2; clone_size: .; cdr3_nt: TGCGCCAGCAGCCATGTGATCCTTACTAGCGGGAGGGCTGAGCAGTTCTTC; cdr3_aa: CASSHVILTSGRAEQFF
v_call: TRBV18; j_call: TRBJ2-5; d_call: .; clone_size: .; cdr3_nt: TGTGCCAGCCGAGAAGAGACCCAGTACTTC; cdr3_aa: CASREETQYF
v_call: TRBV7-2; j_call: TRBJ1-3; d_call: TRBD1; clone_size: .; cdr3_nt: TGTGCCAGCAGCCGGAACAGGGGATCAGGAAACACCATATATTTT; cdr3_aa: CASSRNRGSGNTIYF
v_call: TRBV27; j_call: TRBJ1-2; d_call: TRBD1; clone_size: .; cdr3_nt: TGTGCCATCCCGGGACAGGGGCGAGGTAGTAACTATGGCTACACCTTC; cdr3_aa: CAIPGQGRGSNYGYTF
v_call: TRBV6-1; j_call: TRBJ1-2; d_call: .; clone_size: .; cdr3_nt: TGTGCCAGCAGTGGCCGGAGGGGACCGTCTAACTATGGCTACACCTTC; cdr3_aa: CASSGRRGPSNYGYTF
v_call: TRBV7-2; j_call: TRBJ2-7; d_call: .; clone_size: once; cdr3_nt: TGTGCCAGCAGCTCCTTCGACGAGCAGTACTTC; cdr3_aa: CASSSFDEQYF
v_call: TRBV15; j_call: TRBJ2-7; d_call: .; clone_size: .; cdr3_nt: TGTGCCACCAGCAGAGATAAGGGGACCTACGAGCAGTACTTC; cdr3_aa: CATSRDKGTYEQYF
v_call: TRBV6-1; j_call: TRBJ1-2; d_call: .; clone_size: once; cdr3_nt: TGTGCCAGCAGTGCGCCCGCGCAAGGATTGAGGAGTTATGGCTACACCTTC; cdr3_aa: CASSAPAQGLRSYGYTF